The sequence of this T cell receptor beta chain was determined in a study of blood T cell repertoires in COVID-19. Study as a whole: Samples representing acute and convalescent COVID-19 were sourced from the United States, Italy and Spain.

From germline, CDR1 is MGHRA and CDR2 YSYEKL. The length of the CDR3 is 17 residues. V dropped 0 bases and J dropped 2; count of bases not matched to a gene: 9. This table comes from immunoSEQ multiplex PCR, and its TCRdb copy is limited to in-frame clones, with some not included. The table lists roughly 200,000 clones, approximately 90% of them singletons. Categorization into cohorts depended on clinical history that participants reported. The sequenced sample consisted of PBMCs or T cells enriched from blood (not recorded which). The TCR was taken from a woman aged 30 to 39 who had recovered from COVID-19. The V gene is TRBV4-1, the J gene TRBJ2-7; 8 bases match TRBD1. The CDR3 nucleotides read TGCGCCAGCAGCCAAGATCTACGGACAGGGATCACCTACGAGCAGTACTTC. Its translation is CASSQDLRTGITYEQYF.